This T cell receptor (beta chain) was captured by sequencing in a study of shared clonotypes between healthy human individuals (dated by TCRdb to the early 2020s). General notes on the study: The cohort comprised a couple of women and a few men aged 18 to 49 years. Between about 0.9 and 9 billion PBMCs per donor were obtained by leukapheresis. For each donor, CD4 naive and CD4 memory were each run on three plates, CD8 naive on two plates, and CD8 memory on one plate. Different laboratories and diverse techniques were used to prepare libraries and sequence TCR repertoires, to increase sequencing depth and limit assay-specific biases. To estimate repertoire size and how much clonotypes are shared between individuals, the study performed deep sequencing of blood TCR repertoires from a few healthy adults. Results and caveats for the whole study, not just this receptor: Incomplete sequencing was indicated by rarefaction of sorted-subset datasets, despite the large sequencing depth. When a few donors were compared, the shared fraction of clonotypes was 5% to 6.5% for naive CD4, 3% to 4% for naive CD8, more than 2% for memory CD4, and less than 0.5% for memory CD8. The genetic and exposure-history diversity represented was limited by the small number of donors. Clonotypes shared by all four sorted-subset donors showed higher generation probabilities than non-shared clonotypes. Sampling was restricted to blood, and TCR repertoires in tissue are likely to differ from TCR repertoires in blood. Based on pairwise subsampling, the degree of clonotype sharing among donors was expected to be affected by sequencing depth. Naive subsets generally had larger estimated clonotype richness than memory subsets did.

Using the deep immunoSEQ assay, multiplex PCR amplified TCR CDR3 regions from genomic DNA. Extracted genomic DNA from each cell subset was spread evenly across all wells of several immunoSEQ 96-well plates, with each plate serving as a replicate. For sorted subsets, each replicate PCR was loaded with roughly 200 ng genomic DNA, equivalent to 25,000 to 35,000 T cell genomes. Purified libraries were quantified with a Qubit 3.0 fluorometer, sized on a Bioanalyzer 2100, and re-quantified with the KAPA Library Quantification kit. A separate single-read 150-cycle Illumina NextSeq 550 flow cell was used to sequence each immunoSEQ 96-well plate. The published analysis was carried out like this. The immunoSEQ output contained only junctional sequences without quality scores, so filtering could not match that applied to full-length reads. To assign V/J genes and CDR3, sequences were annotated against IMGT germline references using PyIR, a Python wrapper for IgBLAST v1.9. Reads were filtered out if the reads had weak V/J assignments (E-value above 1e-6), no CDR3, stop codons, out-of-frame junctions, or ambiguous translated residues. V3J clonotypes were defined as sequences sharing an identical inferred V gene, J gene, and CDR3 amino acid sequence. Percentage overlap between repertoires was computed as shared unique clonotypes divided by the size of the smaller repertoire. Repertoire richness was assessed with RTK rarefaction, the Chao1 estimator, and Recon v2.1 estimates of unobserved clonotypes. Generation probabilities for all TCRbeta clonotypes obtained by the gDNA method from four donors were computed using OLGA. The table was pulled from immuneACCESS by TCRdb, which kept in-frame rearrangements only. Such tables lose some clones; where checked, under half of the loss comes from unresolved V genes, and the rest has no known cause. D and trimming were read from the DNA, whereas the V and J calls and clone size are those reported in that table. The sample table holds 550,000 to 750,000 clones, of which around 95% were seen once. Clones ranked in the top ten supply 0.11% of the sample.

Including the terminal cysteine and phenylalanine, the CDR3 comprises 19 residues. The kept DNA is CDR3 alone, 57 bases in frame from the first base. For CDR1 and CDR2, the germline V gene lists SNHLY and FYNNEI. V has 8 bases trimmed and J has 8 bases trimmed; junction bases matching no gene number 20. To note about this clone: The antigen it recognizes is unknown. Base qualities are not provided; no much larger clone lies one nucleotide away.

CD8 naive samples consisted of CD45RO-negative cells that were positively selected for CCR7, yielding a CD45RA+CCR7+ population without TemRA cells. Donors were healthy HIV-negative adults with no recently reported acute infections or vaccinations. Every donor was a Caucasian adult residing in Nashville, Tennessee, USA. Blood was collected by leukapheresis, and PBMCs were isolated by Ficoll-Histopaque density gradient centrifugation and then cryopreserved in liquid nitrogen vapor phase. Analytical flow cytometry was used to check the purity and quantity of each magnetically sorted T cell population. From each sorted fraction, genomic DNA was isolated and quantified by UV absorbance on a Nanodrop 2000c.

The TCR comes from a woman younger than 45 in good health. This sequence uses TRBV2 and TRBJ2-1; TRBD2 agrees with 14 junctional bases. The sample consisted of naive CD8+ T cells sorted from blood. The cell subset or site label, as the study defines it: CD45RA+CCR7+. The CDR3 is CASGQGGTAGLAGVHEQFF. The DNA reads TGTGCCAGCGGTCAAGGGGGGACGGCGGGACTAGCGGGAGTCCATGAGCAGTTCTTC. The CDR3, completed at both ends by the reference TRBV2 and TRBJ2-1 genes, gives the full variable domain EPEVTQTPSHQVTQMGQEVILRCVPISNHLYFYWYRQILGQKVEFLVSFYNNEISEKSEIFDDQFSVERPDGSNFTLKIRSTKLEDSAMYFCASGQGGTAGLAGVHEQFFGPGTRLTVL.